This entry lists 12 T cell receptor beta chains sequenced from one sample in a study of T-cell reconstitution after alpha-beta-depleted transplantation in children. Preparing the TCRbeta library involved the use of unique molecular identifiers. TCRdb reprocessed the PCR reads via MiXCR and lists one record per CDR3 protein. This table has about 610,000 distinct CDR3 sequences, about 11% appearing once. Sequencing was performed on PBMCs from the stem cell graft donor, taken from the stem cell graft. The receptor source for this set is a human donor who donated a stem cell graft to a child with acute myeloid leukemia.

The gene calls are TRBV30 and TRBJ2-7; D is ambiguous. Trimming cost V 5 bases and J 5 bases, with 16 bases left between them. Per germline, CDR1 GTSNPN and CDR2 SVGIG (reference sequence). CDR3 length: 13 residues. DNA of the CDR3: TGTGCCTGGGACGGCCTTGACTTCGACGAGCAGTACTTC. Protein product: CAWDGLDFDEQYF.

This chain joins TRBV6-1 and TRBJ1-1, with D possibly matching TRBD1 (5 bases). Germline lookup yields CDR1 MNHNS and CDR2 SASEGT. The ends were cut back, 7 bases at V and 0 bases at J, with 12 bases in the middle. This CDR3 comprises 14 residues. In DNA form, the CDR3 reads TGTGCCAGCAACCGACAGAAGATGAACACTGAAGCTTTCTTT. Residues: CASNRQKMNTEAFF.

The chain couples TRBV20-1 to TRBJ2-7; D may be TRBD2 (6 bases). The length of the CDR3 is 13 residues. Germline lookup yields CDR1 DFQATT and CDR2 SNEGSKA (reference sequence). The ends were cut back, 3 bases at V and 3 bases at J, with 12 bases in the middle. CDR3 loop: CSARGLVYYEQYF. CDR3 nucleotides: TGCAGTGCTAGGGGACTGGTCTACTACGAGCAGTACTTC.

J is TRBJ2-1 and V is TRBV7-9, with 9 nucleotides matching TRBD2. The length of the CDR3 is 16 residues. V shed 2 bases, J shed 5 bases, and the junction held 7 bases outside the gene matches. The germline gives CDR1 SEHNR, CDR2 FQNEAQ (reference sequence). CDR3 DNA sequence: TGTGCCAGCAGCTTATCCAGCGGGAGGCCAGACAATGAGCAGTTCTTC. Protein sequence: CASSLSSGRPDNEQFF. Filled out from reference TRBV7-9 and TRBJ2-1, the complete variable domain reads DTGVSQNPRHKITKRGQNVTFRCDPISEHNRLYWYRQTLGQGPEFLTYFQNEAQLEKSRLLSDRFSAERPKGSFSTLEIQRTEQGDSAMYLCASSLSSGRPDNEQFFGPGTRLTVL.

The chain joins TRBV6-2 or TRBV6-3 to TRBJ2-1, with TRBD2 matching 8 bases. The length of the CDR3 is 16 residues. V lost 2 bases, J lost 2 bases, and 5 bases stayed unmatched. CDR1 is MNHEY, CDR2 SVGEGT, per germline. Here the CDR3 DNA reads TGTGCCAGCAGTTACGGAGCGGGAGTAACCTACAATGAGCAGTTCTTC. Translated: CASSYGAGVTYNEQFF.

The genes are TRBV24-1 and TRBJ2-1; 10 positions match TRBD2. The CDR3 contains 15 residues. Trimming removed 5 bases from V and 8 bases from J; junction bases left unmatched: 8. Germline CDR1 and CDR2: KGHDR and SFDVKD. CDR3 sequence (DNA): TGTGCCACCAGTGGCAGGCTAGCGGGAGTTGATGAGCAGTTCTTC. This sequence encodes CATSGRLAGVDEQFF.

There are a few counts of this clonotype. The chain couples TRBV7-2 to TRBJ1-1; D gene ambiguous. Trimming removed 2 bases from V and 7 bases from J, with 11 bases in between. This CDR3 is built from 13 residues. In germline, CDR1 is SGHTA, CDR2 FQGNSA. CDR3 in amino acids: CASSLILPREAFF. CDR3 sequence (DNA): TGTGCCAGCAGCTTAATACTGCCCCGTGAAGCTTTCTTT.

CDR3 DNA sequence: TGTGCCAGCAGCTTTACAGGGGCCTATGGCTACACCTTC. Its protein product is CASSFTGAYGYTF. V usage is TRBV7-2 and J usage is TRBJ1-2, with 7 bases that match TRBD1. V lost 3 bases to trimming and J lost 4 bases; unmatched junction nucleotides: 2. Looked up from germline, CDR1 is SGHTA and CDR2 is FQGNSA. This CDR3 contains 13 residues. Variable domain in full (rest from reference TRBV7-2 and TRBJ1-2): GAGVSQSPSNKVTEKGKDVELRCDPISGHTALYWYRQSLGQGLEFLIYFQGNSAPDKSGLPSDRFSAERTGGSVSTLTIQRTQQEDSAVYLCASSFTGAYGYTFGSGTRLTVV.

For this clonotype: One junction end disagrees with the germline gene, perhaps due to a read error. V gene TRBV12-3 or TRBV12-4 combines with J gene TRBJ2-1; possibly TRBD2 for D (5 bases). The CDR3 is made up of 13 amino acids. The CDR3 loop reads CASRTDSYNEQLF. In DNA form, the CDR3 reads TGTGCCAGCAGAACGGACTCATACAATGAGCAGTTGTTC.

The chain carries TRBV20-1 and TRBJ2-1; 12 bases are a match to TRBD2. The CDR3 spans 15 residues. From germline, CDR1 is DFQATT and CDR2 SNEGSKA (reference sequence). V lost 1 base and J lost 8; bases outside the gene matches: 6. The CDR3 coding sequence is TGCAGTGCTAGAGGGACTAGCGGGATGTTCTATGAGCAGTTCTTC. Translated: CSARGTSGMFYEQFF.

CDR3 in amino acids: CASSSLGAGANVLTF. Written as DNA, the CDR3 is TGTGCCAGCAGTTCTCTGGGGGCTGGGGCCAACGTCCTGACTTTC. The chain uses TRBV27 and TRBJ2-6; D is perhaps TRBD1 or TRBD2 (5 bases each). The V and J ends lost 4 bases and 2 bases respectively, with 9 bases between them. Germline V gene sequence: CDR1 MNHEY, CDR2 SMNVEV (reference sequence). The CDR3 is made up of 15 amino acids.

Only a few counts were recorded for this clonotype. V and J are TRBV7-9 and TRBJ1-3; TRBD1 is a possible D gene (5 bases). The CDR3 totals 15 residues. Germline V gene data show CDR1 as SEHNR and CDR2 as FQNEAQ (reference sequence). The V end lost 3 bases, the J end lost 2 bases, and 11 bases lay between the germline ends. CDR3 residues: CASSFGGRAGNTIYF. The CDR3 DNA is TGTGCCAGCAGCTTCGGGGGGAGAGCTGGAAACACCATATATTTT. Drawing the rest from reference TRBV7-9 and TRBJ1-3, the complete variable domain is DTGVSQNPRHKITKRGQNVTFRCDPISEHNRLYWYRQTLGQGPEFLTYFQNEAQLEKSRLLSDRFSAERPKGSFSTLEIQRTEQGDSAMYLCASSFGGRAGNTIYFGEGSWLTVV.